This paragraph reports one TCR beta chain. Germline CDR1 is SGHDN and CDR2 is FVKESK. V lost 2 bases and J lost 4, with 9 bases in between. The CDR3 has 14 residues. The sample is drawn from a study of blood T cells in healthy people across ages. Then a second PCR, running roughly 7 to 11 cycles, was carried out with a sample-barcoded 5' primer and a J-beta primer mix. TCRdb redid the calling of the 5' RACE reads with MiXCR, one entry per CDR3 protein. The profile shows roughly 1.4 million distinct CDR3 sequences, approximately 63% of them singletons. Total RNA, at least 6 micrograms per sample, came from PBMCs.

This sequence was found in a man between 18 and 29 years old in good health. The chain combines TRBV14 with TRBJ2-1; D unclear. Sequencing was carried out using blood. The CDR3 is CASSQRTAYNEQFF. The CDR3, as DNA: TGTGCCAGCAGCCAACGGACGGCATACAATGAGCAGTTCTTC.